One and the same sample provided the 16 T cell receptor beta chains below, sequenced in a study of blood T cell repertoires in COVID-19. Here immunoSEQ multiplex PCR was the method, and the copy in TCRdb shows in-frame clones only, minus some. The sample holds approximately 220,000 clones, 80% seen once. Specimen: PBMCs or T cells enriched from blood (not recorded which). The source is a woman aged 40 to 50 with acute COVID-19.

The rearrangement uses TRBV6-5 and TRBJ1-1; D unresolved. Germline assignment: CDR1 MNHEY and CDR2 SVGAGI. Trimming removed 6 bases at V and 5 bases at J, with 16 bases between. This CDR3 contains 14 residues. The CDR3 spells CASSRPSTLTEAFF. CDR3 bases: TGTGCCAGCAGCCGCCCCTCGACATTGACTGAAGCTTTCTTT.

This clone was picked up a small number of times. The rearrangement uses TRBV6-5 and TRBJ2-7; a weak D match, TRBD2 (5 bases). CDR3 length equals 11 residues. V was clipped by 8 bases and J by 6 bases, with 11 bases between them. Per the germline V gene, CDR1 is MNHEY and CDR2 is SVGAGI. CDR3 in DNA: TGTGCCAGCCGAGTGGCGGGCGAGCAGTACTTC. It specifies CASRVAGEQYF.

J is TRBJ2-1 and V is TRBV5-1; 8 nucleotides agree with TRBD2. Unmatched junction bases numbered 11, after V lost 7 bases and J lost 5 bases. The CDR3 spans 15 residues. Germline lookup yields CDR1 SGHRS and CDR2 YFSETQ. The CDR3 coding sequence is TGCGCCAGCCATAGAACTAGCGGCCTAAACAATGAGCAGTTCTTC. As protein: CASHRTSGLNNEQFF.

The chain joins TRBV11-1 to TRBJ2-2, with TRBD1 matching 11 bases. CDR3 size: 15 residues. V shed 3 bases and J 7 bases; nucleotides not matched to a gene: 4. Germline-derived CDR1 and CDR2 are SGHAT and FQDESV (reference sequence). Here the CDR3 DNA reads TGTGCCAGCAGCTTGGGACAGGGGGGTGACGGGGAGCTGTTTTTT. Amino acid sequence: CASSLGQGGDGELFF.

The CDR3 DNA reads as TGTGCCAGTAGTACCCGAAATCGGAGGGGGAACACTGAAGCTTTCTTT. Residues: CASSTRNRRGNTEAFF. The chain carries TRBV19 and TRBJ1-1; a weak D match, TRBD1 (5 bases). Trimming cost V 4 bases and J 1 base, with 16 bases left between them. Per the germline V gene, CDR1 is LNHDA and CDR2 is SQIVND (reference sequence). The CDR3 contains 16 residues.

This chain joins TRBV28 and TRBJ1-2, with a weak D call TRBD1 (6 bases). V lost 2 bases and J 8 bases, leaving 12 bases between the germline ends. This CDR3 comprises 13 residues. In germline, CDR1 is MDHEN, CDR2 SYDVKM. The CDR3 nucleotides are TGTGCCAGCAGTTTAGACAGGTTAGGGGGCTACACCTTC. It codes for CASSLDRLGGYTF.

The V gene is TRBV19, the J gene TRBJ1-1; no clear D gene. The CDR3 spans 14 residues. Germline lookup yields CDR1 LNHDA and CDR2 SQIVND (reference sequence). Trimming took off 7 bases at V and 8 bases at J, with 20 bases between the two ends. The DNA of the CDR3 is TGTGCCAGTATCAATTTACAGCGGACCCCCGAAGCTTTCTTT. Its protein is CASINLQRTPEAFF. The full variable domain, its missing parts supplied by reference TRBV19 and TRBJ1-1, is DGGITQSPKYLFRKEGQNVTLSCEQNLNHDAMYWYRQDPGQGLRLIYYSQIVNDFQKGDIAEGYSVSREKKESFPLTVTSAQKNPTAFYLCASINLQRTPEAFFGQGTRLTVV.

This chain connects TRBV11-3 to TRBJ1-1, with D tentatively TRBD1 (5 bases). CDR1 SGHNT and CDR2 YENEEA come from the germline V gene. Trimming shortened V by 1 base and J by 9 bases, and 12 bases separated the two germline ends. The CDR3 is made up of 13 amino acids. The CDR3 is CASSLGGGVQAFF. The CDR3 DNA reads TGTGCCAGCAGCTTAGGGGGGGGAGTACAAGCTTTCTTT.

The V gene is TRBV18, the J gene TRBJ1-5; D may be TRBD1 (6 bases). V lost 2 bases and J 4 bases, leaving 12 bases between the germline ends. The CDR3 covers 15 residues. Germline V CDR1 and CDR2: KGHSH, LQKENI. This CDR3 is CASSPATGSNQPQHF. The DNA for the CDR3 is TGTGCCAGCTCACCAGCGACAGGATCGAATCAGCCCCAGCATTTT.

This chain's CDR3 is CASSVAGTSGGGQDTQYF. DNA for the CDR3: TGTGCCAGCAGCGTAGCCGGGACTAGCGGGGGGGGACAGGATACGCAGTATTTT. The chain recombines TRBV9 with TRBJ2-3; TRBD2 matches at 16 bases. Germline V gives CDR1 SGDLS, CDR2 YYNGEE. CDR3 length: 18 amino acids. After removal of 0 bases from V and 6 bases from J, the junction contained 7 bases not matched to a gene.

This clone appeared a single time. This chain joins TRBV5-4 and TRBJ2-5; tentative D call: TRBD2 (5 bases). The V end lost 1 base, the J end lost 7 bases, and 20 bases lay between the germline ends. CDR3 length equals 16 residues. CDR1 and CDR2 (germline): SGHNT, YYREEE (reference sequence). The CDR3, as DNA: TGTGCCAGCAGCTTGCGCCGGAGGACGGTGAAAGGGACCCAGTACTTC. This translates into CASSLRRRTVKGTQYF.

The count of this clone is one. The chain has TRBV21-1 and TRBJ1-3; the table's D gene call, TRBD1, was not cross checked with the DNA. TRBV21-1 is assigned pseudogene status. The CDR3 consists of 17 residues. This chain's CDR3 is CASSKAPIDKNGNTIYF. The DNA of the CDR3 is TGTGCCAGCAGCAAAGCGCCAATCGACAAGAATGGAAACACCATATATTTT.

The V and J genes are TRBV28 and TRBJ1-4; TRBD1 might be the D (5 bases). V dropped 6 bases and J dropped 8 bases, with 16 bases sitting between them. The CDR3 covers 14 residues. The V gene's germline CDR1 is MDHEN and CDR2 SYDVKM. This chain's CDR3 is CASRGWQGYEKLFF. The CDR3 DNA is TGTGCCAGCAGAGGATGGCAGGGTTACGAAAAACTGTTTTTT.

V is TRBV4-2 and J is TRBJ2-7, with 11 bases lining up with TRBD2. The ends lost 1 base at V and 0 bases at J; junction bases unmatched: 5. In germline, CDR1 is LGHNA, CDR2 YNFKEQ. There are 17 residues in the CDR3. CDR3 residues: CASSQGLAGTFSYEQYF. The DNA for the CDR3 is TGTGCCAGCAGCCAAGGACTAGCGGGAACCTTCTCCTACGAGCAGTACTTC.

V and J are TRBV5-6 and TRBJ2-7; tentative D call: TRBD2 (5 bases). Trimming stripped 5 bases from V and 4 bases from J, with 22 bases between. CDR1 SGHDT and CDR2 YYEEEE come from the germline V gene. The CDR3 sequence is 16 residues long. CDR3 protein: CASSFAHGPGIYEQYF. The CDR3 nucleotides are TGTGCCAGCAGTTTCGCTCATGGTCCGGGAATTTACGAGCAGTACTTC.

This rearrangement joins TRBV5-1 to TRBJ2-3, with TRBD1 identical over 11 bases. With 4 bases clipped from V and 4 bases from J, the junction kept 2 bases outside the gene matches. This CDR3 is built from 14 residues. Looked up from germline, CDR1 is SGHRS and CDR2 is YFSETQ. For the CDR3, the DNA is TGCGCCAGCAGCCCGGGACAGGGGGCAGATACGCAGTATTTT. Translation: CASSPGQGADTQYF. Looking up the rest from reference TRBV5-1 and TRBJ2-3 gives the full variable domain: KAGVTQTPRYLIKTRGQQVTLSCSPISGHRSVSWYQQTPGQGLQFLFEYFSETQRNKGNFPGRFSGRQFSNSRSEMNVSTLELGDSALYLCASSPGQGADTQYFGPGTRLTVL.